These 20 T cell receptor beta chains originate from one sample sequenced in a study of T cell responses to AZD1222 COVID-19 vaccine. Libraries were prepared by immunoSEQ multiplex PCR; TCRdb keeps only in-frame clonotypes and omits some of them. The top ten clones hold over 1.5% of a sample with 100,000 to 150,000 clones, roughly nine tenths of them seen once. The input for sequencing was peripheral blood, taken on day 0 of AZD1222 vaccination. These receptors were obtained from an adult in good health.

CDR3: CASGTATNEKLFF. CDR3 coding DNA: TGTGCTAGTGGTACTGCAACTAATGAAAAACTGTTTTTT. V gene TRBV12-5 combines with J gene TRBJ1-4; D is undetermined. The length of the CDR3 is 13 residues. CDR1 and CDR2 (germline): LGHNT, FRNRAP. Trimming shortened V by 5 bases and J by 0 bases, and 4 bases separated the two germline ends.

The rearrangement joins TRBV7-3 to TRBJ2-3, with 7 bases identical to TRBD2. Germline V gene data show CDR1 as SGHTA and CDR2 as FQGTGA. V was pared by 2 bases and J by 0 bases, with 2 bases of the junction left unmatched. The CDR3 covers 15 residues. In nucleotides, the CDR3 is TGTGCCAGCAGCTTATCGCGGGGGAGCACAGATACGCAGTATTTT. Its protein is CASSLSRGSTDTQYF.

The V gene is TRBV7-2, the J gene TRBJ2-6; 9 bases agree with TRBD2. Per the germline V gene, CDR1 is SGHTA and CDR2 is FQGNSA. The CDR3 has 19 amino acids. With 2 bases clipped from V and 0 bases from J, the junction kept 8 bases outside the gene matches. For the CDR3, the DNA is TGTGCCAGCAGCTTAACCGCTAGCGGGGCGGTCTCTGGGGCCAACGTCCTGACTTTC. Amino acid sequence: CASSLTASGAVSGANVLTF.

The chain links TRBV6-2 or TRBV6-3 to TRBJ2-7, with 7 bases lining up with TRBD2. The junction had 10 bases not matched to a gene; V was cut back by 2 bases and J by 6 bases. The germline V gene encodes CDR1 MNHEY and CDR2 SVGEGT. The CDR3 consists of 15 residues. CDR3 protein: CASSYHGGSFSEQYV. CDR3 coding DNA: TGTGCCAGCAGTTACCATGGCGGGAGCTTTTCCGAGCAGTACGTC.

This clone was recorded only once. A read error may account for a junction end that differs from germline. This sequence joins TRBV24-1 and TRBJ1-5; D call uncertain. The CDR3 loop spans 14 amino acids. Germline V CDR1 and CDR2: KGHDR, SFDVKD. This CDR3 is CATSDQNSNQLQHF. In DNA, the CDR3 is TGTGCCACCAGTGACCAGAATAGCAATCAGCTCCAGCATTTT.

The CDR3 here is CASSLMGGAGNTIYF. The CDR3 bases are TGTGCCAGCAGCTTAATGGGGGGCGCCGGAAACACCATATATTTT. The chain has TRBV7-2 and TRBJ1-3; perhaps TRBD1 as D (6 bases). V shed 2 bases and J shed 4 bases, with 12 bases lying between them. The CDR3 runs to 15 residues. CDR1 is SGHTA and CDR2 is FQGNSA in the germline V gene.

This clone is a singleton in its sample. The chain combines TRBV7-2 with TRBJ2-1, with 10 bases aligning to TRBD1. CDR1 and CDR2 from the germline V gene are SGHTA and FQGNSA. V was pared by 9 bases and J by 6 bases, with 8 bases of the junction left unmatched. The CDR3 runs to 14 residues. The CDR3 spells CASSPGQGFNEQFF. In DNA, the CDR3 is TGTGCCAGTTCCCCGGGACAGGGGTTCAATGAGCAGTTCTTC.

The rearrangement links TRBV29-1 to TRBJ1-2; TRBD1 aligns across 8 bases. The CDR3 covers 13 residues. The germline V gene has CDR1 SQVTM and CDR2 ANQGSEA. J gave up 4 bases and V 4 bases, and 5 bases lay outside the gene matches. The chain's CDR3 is CSVADRGIYGYTF. The CDR3 nucleotides are TGCAGCGTTGCCGACAGGGGAATCTATGGCTACACCTTC.

The chain is built from TRBV2 and TRBJ2-5, with 7 bases that match TRBD2. The germline V gene encodes CDR1 SNHLY and CDR2 FYNNEI. The CDR3 spans 15 residues. Unmatched junction bases numbered 11, after V lost 5 bases and J lost 5 bases. CDR3 region: CASSPERGAWETQYF. In nucleotides, the CDR3 is TGTGCCAGCAGTCCCGAGCGGGGTGCGTGGGAGACCCAGTACTTC.

The V call is TRBV28, the J call TRBJ2-1; 12 bases map to TRBD1. CDR1 MDHEN and CDR2 SYDVKM come from the germline V gene. Trimming removed 7 bases from V and 1 base from J; junction bases left unmatched: 11. CDR3 length: 18 residues. CDR3 DNA: TGTGCCAGCACACCCGTCGAGGGACAGGGGGCTTCCTACAATGAGCAGTTCTTC. Translated, it gives CASTPVEGQGASYNEQFF.

This rearrangement joins TRBV6-5 to TRBJ1-2; D may be TRBD1 (6 bases). The germline V gene encodes CDR1 MNHEY and CDR2 SVGAGI. This CDR3 spans 13 amino acids. V lost 7 bases and J 8 bases, leaving 17 bases between the germline ends. The CDR3 DNA sequence: TGTGCCAGCACTATAGCTCCCCAGGGGGGCTACACCTTC. Amino acid sequence: CASTIAPQGGYTF.

J is TRBJ2-1 and V is TRBV7-2; no clear D. The CDR3 has 13 residues. CDR1 and CDR2 from the germline V gene are SGHTA and FQGNSA. The ends were cut back, 0 bases at V and 6 bases at J, with 6 bases in the middle. Written as DNA, the CDR3 is TGTGCCAGCAGCTTAGCGGCAGGCAATGAGCAGTTCTTC. Its translation is CASSLAAGNEQFF.

The V and J genes are TRBV30 and TRBJ2-3; 8 nucleotides match TRBD2. The CDR3 runs to 18 residues. V shed 1 base, J shed 6 bases, and the junction held 18 bases outside the gene matches. Germline V gene sequence: CDR1 GTSNPN, CDR2 SVGIG (reference sequence). The chain's CDR3 is CAWSEGTSQTQRGDTQYF. As DNA, the CDR3 is TGTGCCTGGAGTGAAGGGACTAGTCAGACCCAGCGCGGGGATACGCAGTATTTT.

Only one count was recorded for this clone. The chain employs TRBV7-2 and TRBJ1-2; D is perhaps TRBD1 (5 bases). The CDR3 spans 13 residues. The germline gives CDR1 SGHTA, CDR2 FQGNSA. Trimming pared 0 bases from V and 6 bases from J, leaving 8 bases between. The CDR3 sequence is CASSLARGNGYTF. The DNA for the CDR3 is TGTGCCAGCAGCTTAGCGAGGGGTAATGGCTACACCTTC.

V is TRBV3-1 (or the pseudogene TRBV3-2) and J is TRBJ2-3, with D unresolved. The CDR3 is 18 amino acids. The germline gives CDR1 LGHDT, CDR2 YNNKEL (reference sequence). Between the trimmed V and J ends, which lost 0 bases and 4 bases, there was a span of 20 bases. The CDR3 reads CASSQDSVAAVSPDTQYF. The CDR3 coding sequence is TGTGCCAGCAGCCAAGATTCCGTTGCCGCAGTCAGTCCAGATACGCAGTATTTT.

The V call is TRBV14, the J call TRBJ1-3; D gene ambiguous. V lost 3 bases and J 0 bases, leaving 9 bases between the germline ends. CDR3 size: 15 residues. Germline CDR1 is SGHDN and CDR2 is FVKESK. As DNA, the CDR3 is TGTGCCAGCAGCCACCCCGGAAGCTCTGGAAACACCATATATTTT. Translating gives CASSHPGSSGNTIYF.

The V call is TRBV10-3, the J call TRBJ2-1, with 10 bases that match TRBD1. The CDR3 runs to 15 residues. J was trimmed by 4 bases and V by 9 bases; bases with no gene match: 9. Germline V gene data show CDR1 as ENHRY and CDR2 as SYGVKD. The CDR3 here is CAISTGGAEYNEQFF. CDR3 DNA: TGTGCCATTTCGACAGGGGGCGCGGAGTACAATGAGCAGTTCTTC.

This sequence joins TRBV6-5 and TRBJ2-5, with 11 positions matching TRBD2. Germline CDR1 and CDR2: MNHEY and SVGAGI. Unmatched junction bases numbered 3, after V lost 5 bases and J lost 1 base. CDR3 length: 15 residues. CDR3 residues: CASSLGTSGQETQYF. The CDR3 coding sequence is TGTGCCAGCAGTCTTGGGACTAGCGGCCAAGAGACCCAGTACTTC.

The chain employs TRBV6-5 and TRBJ2-2, with 7 bases fitting TRBD2. Germline V gene sequence: CDR1 MNHEY, CDR2 SVGAGI. The CDR3 contains 16 residues. V dropped 0 bases and J dropped 4; count of bases not matched to a gene: 5. The CDR3 DNA is TGTGCCAGCAGTTACTCGGGGGGGGGTAGCACCGGGGAGCTGTTTTTT. This codes for CASSYSGGGSTGELFF.

The J gene is TRBJ2-2, the V gene TRBV18; a weak D match, TRBD1 (5 bases). Trimming shortened V by 3 bases and J by 3 bases, and 5 bases separated the two germline ends. CDR1 and CDR2 (germline): KGHSH, LQKENI. The CDR3 extends over 13 amino acids. The CDR3 sequence is CASSPTDTGELFF. The CDR3 coding sequence is TGTGCCAGCTCACCGACAGACACCGGGGAGCTGTTTTTT.